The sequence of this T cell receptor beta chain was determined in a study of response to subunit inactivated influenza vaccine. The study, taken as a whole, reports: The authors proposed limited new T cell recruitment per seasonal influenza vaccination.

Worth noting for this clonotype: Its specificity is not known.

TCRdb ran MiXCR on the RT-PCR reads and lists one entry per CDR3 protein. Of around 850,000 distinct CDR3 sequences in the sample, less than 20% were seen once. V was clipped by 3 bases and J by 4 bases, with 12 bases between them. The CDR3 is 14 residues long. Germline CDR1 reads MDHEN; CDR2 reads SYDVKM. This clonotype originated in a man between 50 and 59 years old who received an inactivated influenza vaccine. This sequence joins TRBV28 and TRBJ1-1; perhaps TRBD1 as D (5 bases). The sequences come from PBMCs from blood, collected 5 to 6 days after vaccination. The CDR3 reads CASSLSGFPTEAFF. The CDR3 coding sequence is TGTGCCAGCAGTTTGTCAGGGTTCCCCACTGAAGCTTTCTTT.